This TCR beta chain was recorded in a study of T cells after yellow fever vaccination. The CDR3 consists of 15 residues. Germline CDR1 is SGHRS and CDR2 is YFSETQ. With 1 base removed from V and 6 bases from J, the gap between germline ends came to 16 bases. This clonotype appeared a few times. They built TCR cDNA with 5'RACE template switching, a step that put in a universal primer site and UMIs. TCRdb re-called the 5' RACE reads through MiXCR, storing one row per CDR3 protein. The sample lists around 350,000 distinct CDR3 sequences, around a tenth occurring once. The material sequenced was PBMCs, taken on the day of the first yellow fever vaccination. The TCR sequence derives from a man aged 18 to 30 who received the YFV17D yellow fever vaccine. This chain links TRBV5-1 with TRBJ1-1; D might be TRBD1 (6 bases). The CDR3 DNA follows: TGCGCCAGCAGCTTGAAAAGGGGGGGGCTTGCTGAAGCTTTCTTT. Translated: CASSLKRGGLAEAFF.